A single sample gave rise to the 27 T cell receptor beta chains below, sequenced in a study of T cell repertoires in cytomegalovirus infection. From the reads, TCRdb called clonotypes with MiXCR, one entry per CDR3 protein. This sample has 300,000 to 400,000 distinct CDR3 sequences; almost 30% occur once, and the top ten carry about 20%. Antigens of these TCRs are unknown. The sample was cultured PBMCs, taken from culture after CMV antigen stimulation. The receptors derive from a human donor in good health (CMV status not recorded). Some clones in this sample may be carry-over from other donors' samples.

This clonotype appeared many times. The chain has TRBV20-1 and TRBJ1-5, with D tentatively TRBD1 (5 bases). The CDR3 consists of 13 residues. CDR1 is DFQATT, CDR2 SNEGSKA, per germline (reference sequence). V was shortened by 4 bases and J by 0 bases, with 7 bases between the two germline ends. CDR3 DNA sequence: TGCAGTGCTACAGGGTATAGCAATCAGCCCCAGCATTTT. It translates to CSATGYSNQPQHF.

This chain links TRBV20-1 with TRBJ1-4; D unclear. The CDR3 is 11 amino acids. Germline V CDR1 and CDR2: DFQATT, SNEGSKA (reference sequence). The CDR3 spells CRSGNGEKLFF. The CDR3 nucleotides read TGCAGGTCGGGGAACGGTGAAAAACTGTTTTTT.

This clonotype was counted between two and nine times. The CDR3 bases are TGTGCCAGCAGCTTAAAGCAGGTTAGCACAGATACGCAGTATTTT. Its protein is CASSLKQVSTDTQYF. The V and J genes are TRBV7-2 and TRBJ2-3; D is unclear. Germline-derived CDR1 and CDR2 are SGHTA and FQGNSA. The length of the CDR3 is 15 residues. Between the trimmed V and J ends, which lost 2 bases and 0 bases, there was a span of 9 bases.

V usage is TRBV6-5 and J usage is TRBJ1-2, with TRBD1 matching over 7 bases. CDR1 is MNHEY and CDR2 is SVGAGI in the germline V gene. The V segment lost 6 bases and the J segment 4 bases; nucleotides outside the gene matches: 8. The CDR3 length is 14 residues. This CDR3 is CASRRTGDSYGYTF. CDR3 in DNA: TGTGCCAGCAGAAGAACAGGGGACTCCTATGGCTACACCTTC.

The V and J genes are TRBV19 and TRBJ2-1; 9 nucleotides match TRBD2. The CDR3 consists of 15 residues. From germline, CDR1 is LNHDA and CDR2 SQIVND (reference sequence). V shed 2 bases, J shed 6 bases, and the junction held 5 bases outside the gene matches. CDR3 coding DNA: TGTGCCAGTAGTATACAAGCGGGAGGTGGCAATGAGCAGTTCTTC. Translation gives CASSIQAGGGNEQFF.

This clonotype appeared many times. The V call is TRBV12-5, the J call TRBJ2-1; tentatively, D is TRBD2 (5 bases). V lost 0 bases, J lost 7 bases, and 16 bases lay in between. The length of the CDR3 is 16 residues. From germline, CDR1 is LGHNT and CDR2 FRNRAP. In DNA, the CDR3 is TGTGCTAGTGGTTTGGTAGCGGCGGGCTCAGCGAATGAGCAGTTCTTC. Translation: CASGLVAAGSANEQFF.

This clonotype appeared a few times. The chain joins TRBV7-8 to TRBJ2-1; weak D call: TRBD1 (6 bases). Germline CDR1 is SGHVS and CDR2 is FQNEAQ. This CDR3 contains 15 residues. Trimming stripped 5 bases from V and 6 bases from J, with 17 bases between. The CDR3: CASSTRDKGINEQFF. The CDR3 DNA reads TGTGCCAGCAGCACCCGGGACAAGGGGATCAATGAGCAGTTCTTC.

The chain carries TRBV12-3 or TRBV12-4 and TRBJ1-5; D remains ambiguous. CDR3 length: 14 amino acids. Deletions cut 3 bases from V and 4 bases from J, with 10 bases between. The CDR3 reads CASSLMLGNQPQHF. The CDR3 coding sequence is TGTGCCAGCAGTTTGATGTTGGGGAATCAGCCCCAGCATTTT.

CDR3 region: CASSLALRADTQYF. CDR3 DNA: TGTGCCAGCAGCTTGGCCTTGAGAGCAGATACGCAGTATTTT. This chain links TRBV7-8 with TRBJ2-3, with D uncertain. The CDR3 consists of 14 residues. Looked up from germline, CDR1 is SGHVS and CDR2 is FQNEAQ. Trimming stripped 3 bases from V and 4 bases from J, with 11 bases between.

This clonotype was found a few times. The chain has TRBV7-8 and TRBJ2-1, with 11 bases fitting TRBD2. Germline loops: CDR1 SGHVS, CDR2 FQNEAQ. V shed 2 bases, J shed 9 bases, and the junction held 12 bases outside the gene matches. The CDR3 length is 17 residues. CDR3 nucleotides: TGTGCCAGCAGCTTAAGGTTGGGGGAACTAGCGGGAGTTGAGCAGTTCTTC. Translated: CASSLRLGELAGVEQFF.

The chain employs TRBV5-4 and TRBJ1-6, with no clear D. Germline CDR1 and CDR2: SGHNT and YYREEE (reference sequence). V lost 4 bases and J 6 bases, leaving 17 bases between the germline ends. This CDR3 has 16 residues. CDR3 amino acids: CASSGPGQMPNSPLHF. CDR3 sequence (DNA): TGTGCCAGCAGCGGTCCGGGTCAGATGCCTAATTCACCCCTCCACTTT.

The chain links TRBV5-5 to TRBJ2-5; TRBD2 agrees at 10 bases. CDR1 SGHKS and CDR2 YYEKEE come from the germline V gene (reference sequence). V lost 4 bases, J lost 3 bases, and 3 bases stayed unmatched. This CDR3 comprises 14 residues. Here the CDR3 reads CASSAGLAEETQYF. The CDR3 coding sequence is TGTGCCAGCAGCGCCGGACTAGCGGAAGAGACCCAGTACTTC.

This clonotype showed up just a few times. The chain carries TRBV7-9 and TRBJ1-1, with D possibly matching TRBD1 (6 bases). CDR1 and CDR2 (germline): SEHNR, FQNEAQ (reference sequence). V was trimmed by 5 bases and J by 10 bases, leaving 11 bases between them. The CDR3 is made up of 11 amino acids. The CDR3 is CASSDSGAAFF. CDR3 in DNA: TGTGCCAGCAGCGACTCGGGGGCAGCTTTCTTT. The full variable domain, rest sourced from reference TRBV7-9 and TRBJ1-1, is DTGVSQNPRHKITKRGQNVTFRCDPISEHNRLYWYRQTLGQGPEFLTYFQNEAQLEKSRLLSDRFSAERPKGSFSTLEIQRTEQGDSAMYLCASSDSGAAFFGQGTRLTVV.

The chain joins TRBV12-3 or TRBV12-4 to TRBJ1-5; 12 bases map to TRBD1. The CDR3 is 17 residues long. Unmatched junction bases numbered 6, after V lost 5 bases and J lost 1 base. The CDR3 spells CASSGGTGGASNQPQHF. CDR3 sequence (DNA): TGTGCCAGCAGTGGGGGGACAGGGGGCGCGAGCAATCAGCCCCAGCATTTT.

The chain joins TRBV19 to TRBJ1-5; no clear D. CDR1 and CDR2 (germline): LNHDA, SQIVND (reference sequence). Trimming removed 2 bases at V and 4 bases at J, with 9 bases between. The CDR3 runs 14 residues. The CDR3 sequence: CASSIRPSNQPQHF. The CDR3, as DNA: TGTGCCAGTAGTATACGGCCGAGTAATCAGCCCCAGCATTTT.

The V and J genes are TRBV9 and TRBJ1-5; 8 nucleotides agree with TRBD1. Germline V CDR1 and CDR2: SGDLS, YYNGEE. The CDR3 is 14 amino acids. Unmatched junction bases numbered 6, after V lost 4 bases and J lost 6 bases. The CDR3: CASSKDRVPQPQHF. Here the CDR3 DNA reads TGTGCCAGCAGCAAGGACAGGGTTCCTCAGCCCCAGCATTTT.

The chain has TRBV6-6 and TRBJ1-5; weak D call: TRBD1 (6 bases). The CDR3 runs 14 residues. With 6 bases removed from V and 4 bases from J, the gap between germline ends came to 13 bases. CDR1 is MNHNY, CDR2 SVGAGI, per germline (reference sequence). CDR3 residues: CASRAGQINQPQHF. DNA for the CDR3: TGTGCCAGCAGGGCCGGACAGATAAATCAGCCCCAGCATTTT.

In this sample, this clonotype turned up many times. The V call is TRBV7-8, the J call TRBJ1-3; a weak D match, TRBD1 (6 bases). The CDR3 length is 18 residues. Germline values: CDR1 SGHVS, CDR2 FQNEAQ. Deletions cut 3 bases from V and 0 bases from J, with 18 bases between. DNA for the CDR3: TGTGCCAGCAGCTTGGCACTCTATCAGGGGAGCTCTGGAAACACCATATATTTT. This encodes CASSLALYQGSSGNTIYF. Together with reference TRBV7-8 and TRBJ1-3, the CDR3 gives the full variable domain: GAGVSQSPRYKVAKRGQDVALRCDPISGHVSLFWYQQALGQGPEFLTYFQNEAQLDKSGLPSDRFFAERPEGSVSTLKIQRTQQEDSAVYLCASSLALYQGSSGNTIYFGEGSWLTVV.

This clonotype was detected many times. The J gene is TRBJ2-1, the V gene TRBV20-1, with TRBD2 identical over 13 bases. The CDR3 covers 15 residues. V lost 3 bases, J lost 3 bases, and 2 bases stayed unmatched. Germline V gives CDR1 DFQATT, CDR2 SNEGSKA (reference sequence). In DNA, the CDR3 is TGCAGTGCTAGCCGGACTAGCGGGGGCTACAATGAGCAGTTCTTC. Amino acid sequence: CSASRTSGGYNEQFF.

J is TRBJ2-2 and V is TRBV27; D is ambiguous. V lost 7 bases and J lost 8, with 11 bases in between. Germline CDR1 reads MNHEY; CDR2 reads SMNVEV (reference sequence). This CDR3 comprises 12 residues. CDR3 sequence: CASTKIPGELFF. As DNA, the CDR3 is TGTGCCAGCACGAAAATACCTGGGGAGCTGTTTTTT.

The rearrangement joins TRBV2 to TRBJ2-3, with 7 bases lining up with TRBD1. J gave up 0 bases and V 6 bases, and 3 bases lay outside the gene matches. The CDR3 has 14 residues. Germline V gene data show CDR1 as SNHLY and CDR2 as FYNNEI. CDR3 nucleotide sequence: TGTGCCAGCAGGGACAGGCGGAGCACAGATACGCAGTATTTT. Amino acid sequence: CASRDRRSTDTQYF.

The table lists this clonotype with a few counts. As DNA, the CDR3 is TGTGCTAGTGGTTCCTCCGGGGCCGCCGGGGAGCTGTTTTTT. Protein product: CASGSSGAAGELFF. V usage is TRBV12-5 and J usage is TRBJ2-2; TRBD1 or TRBD2 may be the D gene (5 bases each). The CDR3 runs 14 residues. Germline V lookup: CDR1 LGHNT, CDR2 FRNRAP. V lost 4 bases and J 6 bases, leaving 12 bases between the germline ends. Together with reference TRBV12-5 and TRBJ2-2, the CDR3 gives the full variable domain: DARVTQTPRHKVTEMGQEVTMRCQPILGHNTVFWYRQTMMQGLELLAYFRNRAPLDDSGMPKDRFSAEMPDATLATLKIQPSEPRDSAVYFCASGSSGAAGELFFGEGSRLTVL.

The CDR3, as DNA: TGCAGTGCTAGAGATCGGGCAGGGATTAGCTATGGCTACACCTTC. It yields the protein CSARDRAGISYGYTF. The gene calls are TRBV20-1 and TRBJ1-2, with D possibly matching TRBD1 (5 bases). The CDR3 is 15 residues long. V shed 0 bases and J shed 4 bases, with 15 bases lying between them. CDR1 and CDR2 (germline): DFQATT, SNEGSKA (reference sequence).

This clonotype has ten or more counts. In DNA form, the CDR3 reads TGTGCCAGCACCCCGGCGGGGGCTGGAGAGACCCAGTACTTC. This translates into CASTPAGAGETQYF. The V call is TRBV7-2, the J call TRBJ2-5; weak D call: TRBD2 (7 bases). This CDR3 spans 14 amino acids. Germline values: CDR1 SGHTA, CDR2 FQGNSA. V lost 7 bases, J lost 4 bases, and 16 bases lay in between.

The CDR3 nucleotides are TGCAGCGCCCCAGCCCGACAGGGGGTCTATGGCTACACCTTC. It yields the protein CSAPARQGVYGYTF. The V gene is TRBV29-1, the J gene TRBJ1-2, with 9 positions matching TRBD1. V shed 7 bases, J shed 4 bases, and the junction held 10 bases outside the gene matches. The CDR3 length is 14 residues. Germline values: CDR1 SQVTM, CDR2 ANQGSEA.

The chain recombines TRBV30 with TRBJ1-5; D is undetermined. Deletions cut 0 bases from V and 5 bases from J, with 8 bases between. The CDR3 totals 13 residues. Germline-derived CDR1 and CDR2 are GTSNPN and SVGIG (reference sequence). CDR3 sequence reads: CAWSVQNHQPQHF. The CDR3 DNA reads as TGTGCCTGGAGTGTACAAAACCATCAGCCCCAGCATTTT.

This clonotype occurred a few times. This chain uses TRBV6-2 or TRBV6-3 with TRBJ1-2; D remains ambiguous. The CDR3 is 12 residues long. The V end was cut by 2 bases, the J end by 7 bases, with 8 bases between. CDR1 MNHEY and CDR2 SVGEGT come from the germline V gene. CDR3 in amino acids: CASSYRGIGYTF. The CDR3 nucleotides read TGTGCCAGCAGTTACAGAGGGATTGGCTACACCTTC.